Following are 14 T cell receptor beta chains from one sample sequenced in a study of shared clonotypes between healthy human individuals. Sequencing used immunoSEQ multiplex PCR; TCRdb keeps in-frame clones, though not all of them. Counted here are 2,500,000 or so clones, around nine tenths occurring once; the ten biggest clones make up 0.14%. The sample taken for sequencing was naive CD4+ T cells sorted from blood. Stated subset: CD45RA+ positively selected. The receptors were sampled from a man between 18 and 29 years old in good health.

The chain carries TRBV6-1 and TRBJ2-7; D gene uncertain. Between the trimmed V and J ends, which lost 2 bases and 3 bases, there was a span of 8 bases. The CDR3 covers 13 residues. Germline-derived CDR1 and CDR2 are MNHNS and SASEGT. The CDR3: CASSERRNYEQYF. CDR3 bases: TGTGCCAGCAGTGAAAGACGGAACTACGAGCAGTACTTC.

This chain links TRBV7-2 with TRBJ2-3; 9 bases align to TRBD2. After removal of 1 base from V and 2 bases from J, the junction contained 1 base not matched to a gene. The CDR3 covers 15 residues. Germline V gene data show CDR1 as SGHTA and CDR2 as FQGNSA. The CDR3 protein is CASSLGLADTDTQYF. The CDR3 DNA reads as TGTGCCAGCAGCTTAGGACTAGCGGACACAGATACGCAGTATTTT.

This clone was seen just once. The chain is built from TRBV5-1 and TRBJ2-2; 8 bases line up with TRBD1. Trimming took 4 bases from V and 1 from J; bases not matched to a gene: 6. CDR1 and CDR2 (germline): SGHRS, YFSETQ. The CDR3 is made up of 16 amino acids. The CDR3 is CASSGRGRRNTGELFF. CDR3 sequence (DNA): TGCGCCAGCAGCGGCAGGGGGCGAAGGAACACCGGGGAGCTGTTTTTT.

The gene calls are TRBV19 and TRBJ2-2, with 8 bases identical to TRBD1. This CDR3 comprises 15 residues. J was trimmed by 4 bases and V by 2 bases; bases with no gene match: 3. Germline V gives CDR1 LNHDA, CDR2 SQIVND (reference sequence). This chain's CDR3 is CASSIRGQGTGELFF. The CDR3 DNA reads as TGTGCCAGTAGTATACGAGGACAGGGCACCGGGGAGCTGTTTTTT.

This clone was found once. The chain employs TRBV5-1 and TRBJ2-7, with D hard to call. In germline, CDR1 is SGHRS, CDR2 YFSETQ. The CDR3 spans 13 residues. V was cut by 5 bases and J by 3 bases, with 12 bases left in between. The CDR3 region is CASRGQANYEQYF. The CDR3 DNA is TGCGCCAGCAGAGGGCAGGCAAACTACGAGCAGTACTTC.

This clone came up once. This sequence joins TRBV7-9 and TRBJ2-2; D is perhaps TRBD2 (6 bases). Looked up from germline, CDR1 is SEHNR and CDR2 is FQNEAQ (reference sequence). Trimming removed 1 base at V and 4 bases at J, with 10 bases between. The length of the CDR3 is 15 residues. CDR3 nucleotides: TGTGCCAGCAGCTTAGTTACCGGGGGCACCGGGGAGCTGTTTTTT. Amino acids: CASSLVTGGTGELFF.

The CDR3 DNA is TGTGCCACCACAACAACGTTAGCGGGGGGATACAATGAGCAGTTCTTC. Its translation: CATTTTLAGGYNEQFF. J is TRBJ2-1 and V is TRBV19; TRBD2 matches at 10 bases. J lost 4 bases, V lost 10 bases, and 13 bases had no gene match. This CDR3 has 16 residues. Germline-derived CDR1 and CDR2 are LNHDA and SQIVND (reference sequence).

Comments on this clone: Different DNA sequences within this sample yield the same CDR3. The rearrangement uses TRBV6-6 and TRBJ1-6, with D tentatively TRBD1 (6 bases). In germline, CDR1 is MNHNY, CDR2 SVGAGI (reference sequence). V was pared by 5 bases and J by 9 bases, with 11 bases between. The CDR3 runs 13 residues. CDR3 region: CASSGQGISPLHF. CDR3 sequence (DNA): TGTGCCAGCAGTGGGCAGGGGATTTCACCCCTCCACTTT.

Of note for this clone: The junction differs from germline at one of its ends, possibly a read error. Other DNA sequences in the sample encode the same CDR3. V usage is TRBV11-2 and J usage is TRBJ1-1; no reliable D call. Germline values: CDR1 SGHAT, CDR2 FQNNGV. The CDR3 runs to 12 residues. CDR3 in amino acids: CASSLDRTEAFF. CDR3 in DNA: TGTGCCAGCAGTTTAGACCGCACTGAAGCTTTCTTT. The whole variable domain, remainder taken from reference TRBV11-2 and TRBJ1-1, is EAGVAQSPRYKIIEKRQSVAFWCNPISGHATLYWYQQILGQGPKLLIQFQNNGVVDDSQLPKDRFSAERLKGVDSTLKIQPAKLEDSAVYLCASSLDRTEAFFGQGTRLTVV.

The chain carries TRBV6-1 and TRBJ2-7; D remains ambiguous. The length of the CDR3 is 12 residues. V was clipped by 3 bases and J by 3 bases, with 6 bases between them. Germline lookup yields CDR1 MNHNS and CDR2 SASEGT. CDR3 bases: TGTGCCAGCAGTGACGCCTACTACGAGCAGTACTTC. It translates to CASSDAYYEQYF.

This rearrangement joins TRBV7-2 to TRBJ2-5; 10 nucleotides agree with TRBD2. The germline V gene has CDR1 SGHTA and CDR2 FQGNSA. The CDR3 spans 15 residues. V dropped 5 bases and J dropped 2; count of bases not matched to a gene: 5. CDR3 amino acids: CASSRAGGSQETQYF. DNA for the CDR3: TGTGCCAGCAGCCGAGCGGGGGGGTCACAAGAGACCCAGTACTTC.

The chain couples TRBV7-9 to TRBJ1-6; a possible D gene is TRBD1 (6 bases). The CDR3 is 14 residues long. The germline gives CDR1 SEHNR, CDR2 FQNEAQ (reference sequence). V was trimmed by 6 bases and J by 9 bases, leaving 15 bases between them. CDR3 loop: CASSHRAVGSPLHF. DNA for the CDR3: TGTGCCAGCAGTCACAGGGCGGTAGGTTCACCCCTCCACTTT. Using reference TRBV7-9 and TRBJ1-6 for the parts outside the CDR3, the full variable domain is DTGVSQNPRHKITKRGQNVTFRCDPISEHNRLYWYRQTLGQGPEFLTYFQNEAQLEKSRLLSDRFSAERPKGSFSTLEIQRTEQGDSAMYLCASSHRAVGSPLHFGNGTRLTVT.

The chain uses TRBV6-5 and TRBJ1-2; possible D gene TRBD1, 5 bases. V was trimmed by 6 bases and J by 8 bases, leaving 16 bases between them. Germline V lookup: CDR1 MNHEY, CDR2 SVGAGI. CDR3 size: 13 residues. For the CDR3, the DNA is TGTGCCAGCAGCCCTCTGGGACCCACGGGCTACACCTTC. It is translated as CASSPLGPTGYTF.

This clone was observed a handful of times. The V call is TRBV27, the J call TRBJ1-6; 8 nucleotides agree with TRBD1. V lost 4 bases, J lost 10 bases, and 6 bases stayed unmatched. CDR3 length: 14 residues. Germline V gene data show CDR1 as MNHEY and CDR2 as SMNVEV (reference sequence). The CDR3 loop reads CASSWTGSESPLHF. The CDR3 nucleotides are TGTGCCAGCAGTTGGACAGGGTCGGAGTCACCCCTCCACTTT.